The sequence of this T cell receptor beta chain was determined in a study of blood T cell repertoires in COVID-19. As for the study in general: The samples span acute and convalescent COVID-19 from the United States, Italy and Spain.

V was clipped by 6 bases and J by 4 bases; unmatched bases: 10. The CDR3 totals 16 residues. Germline V gene data show CDR1 as MDHEN and CDR2 as SYDVKM. Authors' methods: Amplified reference gene primers provided the basis for estimating nucleated cell counts. The method was immunoSEQ multiplex PCR; TCRdb's version includes in-frame clones alone and lacks a portion of them. D and trimming were read from the DNA, whereas the V and J calls and clone size are those reported in that table. The repertoire holds approximately 75,000 clones, approximately 86% seen once, with over 6% in the top ten. Those enrolled in Seattle joined during active infection and were followed longitudinally afterward.

The specimen was peripheral blood. The receptor comes from an elderly man with COVID-19, enrolled during active disease. The genes are TRBV28 and TRBJ1-2; TRBD1 aligns across 11 bases. The CDR3 reads CASSGGQGGPIYGYTF. The CDR3 nucleotides are TGTGCCAGCAGCGGGGGACAGGGGGGACCAATCTATGGCTACACCTTC.